What follows describes a single TCR beta chain. As yet, its antigen is unknown. These data come from a study of cytomegalovirus exposure and HLA in healthy donors. Turning to the study itself: Assignment to the Caucasian-associated ancestry cluster applied to approximately 80% of the approximately 400 genotyped donors. Study observations and caveats: HLA alleles were associated with 15,000 to 20,000 TCR beta sequences in a later analysis at 0.05 false discovery rate.

CDR1 and CDR2 (germline): MGHRA, YSYEKL. The CDR3 has 13 amino acids. Vbeta (60) and Jbeta (13) primers were used in the PCR. Produced via immunoSEQ multiplex PCR; TCRdb's table is partial and in-frame only. The table lists more than 90,000 clones, around 77% of them singletons, with about 8.3% in the top ten. This chain links TRBV4-1 with TRBJ2-5; TRBD1 might be the D (5 bases). The tail of the sequence fits TRBJ2-7 better, so the J call may be wrong. The origin of this receptor is a female donor in good health and CMV-seronegative. The sample consisted of PBMCs. The CDR3 sequence is CASSPSAGYEQYF. The CDR3 DNA reads as TGCGCCAGCAGCCCGTCGGCAGGGTACGAGCAGTACTTC.